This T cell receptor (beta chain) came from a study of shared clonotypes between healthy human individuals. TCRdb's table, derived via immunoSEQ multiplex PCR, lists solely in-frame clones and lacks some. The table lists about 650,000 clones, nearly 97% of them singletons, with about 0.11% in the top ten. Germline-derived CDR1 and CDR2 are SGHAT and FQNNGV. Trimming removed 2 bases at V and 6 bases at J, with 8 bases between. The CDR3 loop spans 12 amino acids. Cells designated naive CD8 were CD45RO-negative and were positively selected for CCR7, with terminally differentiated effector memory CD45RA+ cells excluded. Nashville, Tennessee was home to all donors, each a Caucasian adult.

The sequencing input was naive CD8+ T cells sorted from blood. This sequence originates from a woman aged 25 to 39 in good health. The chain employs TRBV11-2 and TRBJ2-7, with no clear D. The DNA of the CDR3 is TGTGCCAGCAGCTTATCCAGCAGCGAGCAGTACTTC. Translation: CASSLSSSEQYF.